The source of this T cell receptor (beta chain) is a study of T cell changes during pregnancy in multiple sclerosis. V trimming: 7 bases; J trimming: 1 base; junction bases outside the gene matches: 9. The CDR3 loop spans 15 amino acids. Germline V gives CDR1 SQVTM, CDR2 ANQGSEA. The data were produced by immunoSEQ multiplex PCR, yet TCRdb's version contains in-frame clones alone and is incomplete. The data contain 50,000 to 65,000 clones, 90% of them singletons. This specimen was peripheral blood, taken in the third trimester of pregnancy. The J gene is TRBJ2-5, the V gene TRBV29-1; 10 bases map to TRBD1. This TCR was sampled from a female donor in good health, enrolled as a control in a pregnancy study. The chain's CDR3 is CSARQGAVSQETQYF. The CDR3 region has the DNA TGCAGCGCCAGACAGGGGGCAGTAAGCCAAGAGACCCAGTACTTC.